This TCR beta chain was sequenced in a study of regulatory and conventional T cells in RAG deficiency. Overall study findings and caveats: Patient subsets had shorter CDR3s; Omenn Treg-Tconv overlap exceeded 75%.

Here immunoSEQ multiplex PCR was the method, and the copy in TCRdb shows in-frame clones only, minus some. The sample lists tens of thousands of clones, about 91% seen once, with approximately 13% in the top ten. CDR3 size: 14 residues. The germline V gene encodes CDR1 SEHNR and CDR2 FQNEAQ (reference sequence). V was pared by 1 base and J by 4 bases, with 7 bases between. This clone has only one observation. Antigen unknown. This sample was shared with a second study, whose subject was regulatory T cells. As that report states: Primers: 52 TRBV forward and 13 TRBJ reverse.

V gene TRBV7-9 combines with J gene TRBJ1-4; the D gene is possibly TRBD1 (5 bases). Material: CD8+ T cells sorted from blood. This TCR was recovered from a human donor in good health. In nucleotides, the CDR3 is TGTGCCAGCAGCTTAGTGGGACGTAATGAAAAACTGTTTTTT. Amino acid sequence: CASSLVGRNEKLFF.